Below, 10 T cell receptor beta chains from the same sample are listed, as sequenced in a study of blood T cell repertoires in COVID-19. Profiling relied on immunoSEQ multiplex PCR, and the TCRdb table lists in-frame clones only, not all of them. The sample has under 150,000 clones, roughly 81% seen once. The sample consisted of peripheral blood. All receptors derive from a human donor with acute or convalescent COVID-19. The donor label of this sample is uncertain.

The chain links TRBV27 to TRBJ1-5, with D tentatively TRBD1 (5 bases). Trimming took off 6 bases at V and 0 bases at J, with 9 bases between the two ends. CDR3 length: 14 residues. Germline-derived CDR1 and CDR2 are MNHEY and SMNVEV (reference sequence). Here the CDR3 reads CASRMTDSNQPQHF. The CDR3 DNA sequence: TGTGCCAGCAGGATGACAGATAGCAATCAGCCCCAGCATTTT.

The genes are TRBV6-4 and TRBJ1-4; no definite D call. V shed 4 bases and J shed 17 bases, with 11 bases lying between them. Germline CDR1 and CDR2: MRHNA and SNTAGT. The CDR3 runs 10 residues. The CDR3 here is CASSGRSGFF. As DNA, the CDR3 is TGTGCCAGCAGTGGACGGTCGGGTTTTTTT.

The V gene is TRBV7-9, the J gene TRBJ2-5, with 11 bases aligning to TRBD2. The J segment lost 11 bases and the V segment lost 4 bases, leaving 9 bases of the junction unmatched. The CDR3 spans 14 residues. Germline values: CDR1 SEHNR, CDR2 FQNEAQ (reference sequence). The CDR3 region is CASSWASGGPRQYF. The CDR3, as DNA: TGTGCCAGCAGCTGGGCTAGCGGGGGGCCAAGACAGTACTTC.

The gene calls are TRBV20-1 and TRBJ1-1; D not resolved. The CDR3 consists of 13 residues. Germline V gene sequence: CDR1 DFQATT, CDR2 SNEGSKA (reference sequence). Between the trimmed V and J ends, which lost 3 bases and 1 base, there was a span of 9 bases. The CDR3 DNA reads TGCAGTGCTAGTTCGGGTGGGAACACTGAAGCTTTCTTT. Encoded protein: CSASSGGNTEAFF.

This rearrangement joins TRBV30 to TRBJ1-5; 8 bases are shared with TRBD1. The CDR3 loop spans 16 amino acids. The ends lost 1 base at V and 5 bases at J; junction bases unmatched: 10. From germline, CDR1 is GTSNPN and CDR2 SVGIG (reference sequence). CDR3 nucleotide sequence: TGTGCCTGGAGTGCCCGGACAGGGAGAATGGATCAGCCCCAGCATTTT. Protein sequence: CAWSARTGRMDQPQHF.

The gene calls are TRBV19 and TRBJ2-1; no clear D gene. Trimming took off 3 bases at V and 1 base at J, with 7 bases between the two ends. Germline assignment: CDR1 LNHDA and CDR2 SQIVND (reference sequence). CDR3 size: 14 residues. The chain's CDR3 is CASSMTLSYNEQFF. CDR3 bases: TGTGCCAGTAGTATGACATTATCCTACAATGAGCAGTTCTTC. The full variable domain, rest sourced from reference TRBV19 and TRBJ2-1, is DGGITQSPKYLFRKEGQNVTLSCEQNLNHDAMYWYRQDPGQGLRLIYYSQIVNDFQKGDIAEGYSVSREKKESFPLTVTSAQKNPTAFYLCASSMTLSYNEQFFGPGTRLTVL.

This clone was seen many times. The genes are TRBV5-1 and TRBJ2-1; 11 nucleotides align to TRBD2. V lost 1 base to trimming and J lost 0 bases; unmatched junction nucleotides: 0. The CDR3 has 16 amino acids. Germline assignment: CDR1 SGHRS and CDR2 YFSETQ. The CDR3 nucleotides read TGCGCCAGCAGCTTGCTAGCGGGGGGCTCCTACAATGAGCAGTTCTTC. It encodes CASSLLAGGSYNEQFF.

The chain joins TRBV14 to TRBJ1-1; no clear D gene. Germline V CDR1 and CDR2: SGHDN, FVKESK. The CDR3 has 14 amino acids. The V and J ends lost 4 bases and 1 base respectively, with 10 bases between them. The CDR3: CASSPWEGNTEAFF. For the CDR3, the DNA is TGTGCCAGCAGCCCTTGGGAGGGGAACACTGAAGCTTTCTTT.

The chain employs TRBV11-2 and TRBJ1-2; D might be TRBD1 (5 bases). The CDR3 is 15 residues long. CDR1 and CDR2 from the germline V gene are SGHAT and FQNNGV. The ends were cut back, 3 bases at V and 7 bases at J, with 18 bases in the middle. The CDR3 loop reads CASSLDPSGGGGYTF. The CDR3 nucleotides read TGTGCCAGCAGCTTGGACCCCTCCGGGGGTGGTGGCTACACCTTC.

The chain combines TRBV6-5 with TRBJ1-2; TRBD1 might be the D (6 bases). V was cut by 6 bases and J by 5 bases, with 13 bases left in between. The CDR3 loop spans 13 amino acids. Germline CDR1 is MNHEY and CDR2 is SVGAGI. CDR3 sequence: CASRQTGLYGYTF. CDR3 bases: TGTGCCAGCAGGCAAACAGGGTTGTATGGCTACACCTTC.